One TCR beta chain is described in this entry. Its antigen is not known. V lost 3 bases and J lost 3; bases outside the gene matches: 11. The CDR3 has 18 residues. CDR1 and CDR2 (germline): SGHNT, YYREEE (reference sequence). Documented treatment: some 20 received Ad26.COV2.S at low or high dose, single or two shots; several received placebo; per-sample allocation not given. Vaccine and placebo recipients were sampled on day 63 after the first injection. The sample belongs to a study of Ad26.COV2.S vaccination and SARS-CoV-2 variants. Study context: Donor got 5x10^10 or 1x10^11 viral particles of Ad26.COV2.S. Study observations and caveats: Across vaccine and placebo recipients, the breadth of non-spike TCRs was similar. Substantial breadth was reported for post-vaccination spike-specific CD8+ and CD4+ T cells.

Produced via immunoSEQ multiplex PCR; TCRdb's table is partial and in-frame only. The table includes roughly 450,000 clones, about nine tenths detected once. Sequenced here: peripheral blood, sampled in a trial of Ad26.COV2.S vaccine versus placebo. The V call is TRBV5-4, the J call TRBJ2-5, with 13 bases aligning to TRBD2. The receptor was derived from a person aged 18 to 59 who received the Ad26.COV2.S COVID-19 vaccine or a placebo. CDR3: CASSSFWTSGSEEETQYF. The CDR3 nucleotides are TGTGCCAGCAGCTCGTTTTGGACTAGCGGGAGCGAGGAAGAGACCCAGTACTTC. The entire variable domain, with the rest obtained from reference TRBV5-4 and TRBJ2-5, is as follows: ETGVTQSPTHLIKTRGQQVTLRCSSQSGHNTVSWYQQALGQGPQFIFQYYREEENGRGNFPPRFSGLQFPNYSSELNVNALELDDSALYLCASSSFWTSGSEEETQYFGPGTRLLVL.